The T cell receptor (beta chain) described here comes from a study of PD-1 blockade in classical Hodgkin lymphoma. Regarding the study as a whole: Reports described newly diagnosed patients as having lower baseline TCR diversity than healthy donors.

The V gene lost 4 bases and the J gene lost 4 bases, with 8 bases spanning the gap. The CDR3 spans 13 residues. Libraries were prepared by immunoSEQ multiplex PCR; TCRdb keeps only in-frame clonotypes and omits some of them. The data contain 20,000 to 30,000 clones, 91% of them singletons. A note on this clone: Its antigen is unknown.

Time point noted: newly diagnosed, previously untreated cHL patient sample. Purification of CD4+ T cells from thawed PBMCs was achieved by magnetic negative selection. This chain links TRBV5-3 with TRBJ2-2, with D maybe TRBD2 (6 bases). TRBV5-3 is identified as an open reading frame with a role that is uncertain. This clonotype originated in a human donor with classical Hodgkin lymphoma. The sample was CD4+ T cells from blood. The CDR3 DNA reads TGTGCCAGAAGCCTGGAGGGCACCGGGGAGCTGTTTTTT. Amino acids: CARSLEGTGELFF.